This T cell receptor (beta chain) was identified in a study of blood T cell repertoires in COVID-19. About the research overall: There were acute and convalescent COVID-19 samples, and they came from the United States, Italy and Spain.

The authors' processing: The authors estimated nucleated cell counts from reference gene primer amplification. Assay used: immunoSEQ multiplex PCR; TCRdb lists only in-frame clones, some missing. Clone size and V and J calls were adopted from that table, with D and trimming inferred from the DNA. The profile covers hundreds of thousands of clones, with 75% to 90% appearing a single time and 1.1% taken by the ten largest. V lost 5 bases, J lost 0 bases, and 17 bases lay in between. CDR3 size: 16 residues. The germline gives CDR1 MNHEY, CDR2 SMNVEV (reference sequence). The sample was PBMCs or T cells enriched from blood (not recorded which). The clonotype comes from a man aged 25 to 45 who had recovered from COVID-19. J is TRBJ2-7 and V is TRBV27; tentatively, D is TRBD1 (6 bases). As DNA, the CDR3 is TGTGCCAGCAGTACCTACAGGGAATCTAACTCCTACGAGCAGTACTTC. Translated, it gives CASSTYRESNSYEQYF.